The T cell receptor (beta chain) described here comes from a study of regulatory T cells in long-lasting Graves disease. Time point in this sample: newly diagnosed GD, antithyroid drugs for less than 3 months. PBMC RNA served as the TCR library source. Study-wide results and limits: Accuracy was possibly reduced by small sample size.

Library construction for TCR beta used iRepertoire HTBI primers and Arm-PCR of CDR3 regions. TCRdb passed the multiplex PCR reads through MiXCR, listing each CDR3 protein once. The repertoire holds over 500,000 distinct CDR3 sequences, with roughly 15% as singletons. This CDR3 is 15 amino acids long. Germline V CDR1 and CDR2: LGHDT, YNNKEL (reference sequence). The junction had 5 bases not matched to a gene; V was cut back by 4 bases and J by 2 bases. Worth noting for this clonotype: Its antigen is still unknown.

These records were also assigned to another study, of T cells in Graves' hyperthyroidism and ophthalmopathy. That source reports: Most thyroid clonotypes that were expanded above 0.001 also turned up in blood.

This clonotype was sampled from a young woman with Graves disease. The sample was peripheral blood mononuclear cells (PBMCs), taken at new diagnosis, from a patient treated with antithyroid drugs. The rearrangement uses TRBV3-1 and TRBJ2-3, with TRBD2 identical over 8 bases. The CDR3 loop is CASSPTSGPTDTQYF. The CDR3 DNA reads TGTGCCAGCAGCCCAACTAGCGGTCCCACAGATACGCAGTATTTT.